One and the same sample provided the 2 T cell receptor beta chains below, sequenced in a study of blood T cell repertoires in COVID-19. TCRdb's table, derived via immunoSEQ multiplex PCR, lists solely in-frame clones and lacks some. The sample holds around 150,000 clones, 85% seen once. What was sequenced was PBMCs or T cells enriched from blood (not recorded which). The receptors derive from a woman aged 40 to 50 who had recovered from COVID-19.

This rearrangement joins TRBV18 to TRBJ2-1; D possibly corresponds to TRBD2 (6 bases). The V gene's germline CDR1 is KGHSH and CDR2 LQKENI. V lost 3 bases, J lost 2 bases, and 8 bases lay in between. This CDR3 is built from 14 residues. The CDR3 DNA reads as TGTGCCAGCTCACCTAGCGGAGCCTACAATGAGCAGTTCTTC. The encoded protein is CASSPSGAYNEQFF.

The V gene is TRBV5-1, the J gene TRBJ2-7; 8 bases align to TRBD2. Germline CDR1 and CDR2: SGHRS and YFSETQ. This CDR3 spans 15 amino acids. The V gene end was trimmed by 3 bases and the J gene end by 1 base; junction bases not matched to a gene: 6. The CDR3 loop reads CASSSTGTSSYEQYF. In nucleotides, the CDR3 is TGCGCCAGCAGCTCCACCGGGACTAGTTCCTACGAGCAGTACTTC. Complete variable domain (other parts from reference TRBV5-1 and TRBJ2-7): KAGVTQTPRYLIKTRGQQVTLSCSPISGHRSVSWYQQTPGQGLQFLFEYFSETQRNKGNFPGRFSGRQFSNSRSEMNVSTLELGDSALYLCASSSTGTSSYEQYFGPGTRLTVT.